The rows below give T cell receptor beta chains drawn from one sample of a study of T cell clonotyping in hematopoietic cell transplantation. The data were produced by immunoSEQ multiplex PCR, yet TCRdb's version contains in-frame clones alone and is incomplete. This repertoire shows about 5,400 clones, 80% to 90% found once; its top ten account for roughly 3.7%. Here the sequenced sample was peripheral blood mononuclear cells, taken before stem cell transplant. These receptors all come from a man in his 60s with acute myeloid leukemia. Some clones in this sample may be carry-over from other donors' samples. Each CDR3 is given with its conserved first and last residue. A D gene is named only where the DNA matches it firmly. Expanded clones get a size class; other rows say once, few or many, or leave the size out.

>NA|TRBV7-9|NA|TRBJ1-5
TGTGCCAGCAGCTCGGGAGGTCAGCCCCAGCATTTT
CASSSGGQPQHF
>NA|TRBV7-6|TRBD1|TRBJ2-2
TGTGCCAGCAGCTGGGGGACAGGGTTGAGCGGGGAGCTGTTTTTT
CASSWGTGLSGELFF
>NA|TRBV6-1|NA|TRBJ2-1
TGTGCCAGCAGTCCCCCCCCAGCGCCCAACAATGAGCAGTTCTTC
CASSPPPAPNNEQFF
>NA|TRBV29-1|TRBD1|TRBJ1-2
TGCAGCGTTGAAACGGGAGGGGGCGTATATGGCTACACCTTC
CSVETGGGVYGYTF
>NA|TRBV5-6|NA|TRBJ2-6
TGTGCCAGCAGCTTGGCCCGGGGATCCTCTGAGGCCAACGTCCTGACTTTC
CASSLARGSSEANVLTF
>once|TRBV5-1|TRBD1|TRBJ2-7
TGCGCCAGCAGCTTATGGACAGGGAATTCCTACGAGCAGTACTTC
CASSLWTGNSYEQYF
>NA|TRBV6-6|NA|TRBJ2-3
TGTGCCAGCGGGTCCCCCACCCTTGAAGATACGCAGTATTTT
CASGSPTLEDTQYF
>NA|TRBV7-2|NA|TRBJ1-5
TGTGCCAGCAGCCCGGCCGGAAATCAGCCCCAGCATTTT
CASSPAGNQPQHF
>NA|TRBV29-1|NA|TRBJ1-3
TGCAGCGTGGACCCCGAGGGTGCTGGAAACACCATATATTTT
CSVDPEGAGNTIYF
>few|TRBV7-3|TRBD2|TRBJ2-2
TGTGCCAGCAGCCGGACTAGCGACGGGGAGCTGTTTTTT
CASSRTSDGELFF
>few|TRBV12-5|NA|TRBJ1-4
TGTGCTAGTGGCGGACGGAGCGAAAAACTGTTTTTT
CASGGRSEKLFF
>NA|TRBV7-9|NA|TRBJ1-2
TGTGCCAGCAGCTTAGGGTTCGAAACGGGACAAAACTATGGCTACACCTTC
CASSLGFETGQNYGYTF
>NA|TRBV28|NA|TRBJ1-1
TGTGCCAGCAAGGGAGGGTTAATTGAAGCTTTCTTT
CASKGGLIEAFF
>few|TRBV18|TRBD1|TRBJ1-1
TGTGCCAGCTCCGGGACAGGGAGGAGGACTGAAGCTTTCTTT
CASSGTGRRTEAFF
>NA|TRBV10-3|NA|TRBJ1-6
TGTGCCATCAGTGAGGAGAAAGTGATCAATTCACCCCTCCACTTT
CAISEEKVINSPLHF
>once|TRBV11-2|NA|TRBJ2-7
TGTGCCAGCAGCTTAGGGACAACCTACGAGCAGTACTTC
CASSLGTTYEQYF
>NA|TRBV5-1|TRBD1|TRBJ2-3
TGCGCCAGCAGCCCGACAGGGCGTGTCACAGATACGCAGTATTTT
CASSPTGRVTDTQYF
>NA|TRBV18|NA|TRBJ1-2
TGTGCCAGCTCACCAGAGTTGGATGGCTACACCTTC
CASSPELDGYTF
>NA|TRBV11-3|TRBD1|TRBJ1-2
TGTGCCAGCAGCTCCGACAGGGACTATGGCTACACCTTC
CASSSDRDYGYTF
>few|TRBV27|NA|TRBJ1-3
TGTGCCAGCAGTCCCCGGAGGGGCACTGGAAACACCATATATTTT
CASSPRRGTGNTIYF
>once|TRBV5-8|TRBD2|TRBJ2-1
TGTGCCAGCAGCATTCCGGGGGGAGCCTCCTACAATGAGCAGTTCTTC
CASSIPGGASYNEQFF
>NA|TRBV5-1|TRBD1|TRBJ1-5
TGCGCCAGCAGTCAACAGGGGGGGAGTCAGCCCCAGCATTTT
CASSQQGGSQPQHF
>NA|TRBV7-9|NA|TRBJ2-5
TGTGCCAGCAGCCGGGCGGAGGGGCCACAGACCCAGTACTTC
CASSRAEGPQTQYF
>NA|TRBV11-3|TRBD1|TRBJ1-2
TGTGCCAGCAGCTTAGGTGACAGGGATTCCTATGGCTACACCTTC
CASSLGDRDSYGYTF
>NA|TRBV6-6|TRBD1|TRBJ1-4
TGTGCCAGCAGTCCACAGGGGGATGTTCGGGAAAAACTGTTTTTT
CASSPQGDVREKLFF
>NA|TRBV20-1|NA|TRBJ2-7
TGCAGTGCTGCTAGTTACGAGCAGTACTTC
CSAASYEQYF
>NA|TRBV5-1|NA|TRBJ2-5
TGCGCCAGCACGGACCAATCCGGTGGAGAGACCCAGTACTTC
CASTDQSGGETQYF
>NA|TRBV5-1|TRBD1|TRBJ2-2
TGCGCCAGCAGCTTGGCCTGGCGGACAGGGGGAACCGGGGAGCTGTTTTTT
CASSLAWRTGGTGELFF
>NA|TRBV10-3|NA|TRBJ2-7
TGTGCCATCAGTGACCGACAGCGCAGTGAGCAGTACTTC
CAISDRQRSEQYF
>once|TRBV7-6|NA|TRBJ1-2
TGTGCCAGCAGCTTACGGGGGGCAACTGGTGGCTACACCTTC
CASSLRGATGGYTF
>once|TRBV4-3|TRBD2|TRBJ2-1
TGCGCCAGCAGCCAAGAGACTAGCGGGGGGCACTATGAGCAGTTCTTC
CASSQETSGGHYEQFF
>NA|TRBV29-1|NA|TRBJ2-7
TGCAGCGTTGAAGAGGGGGACGGGCTTTACGAGCAGTACTTC
CSVEEGDGLYEQYF
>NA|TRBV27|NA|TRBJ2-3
TGTGCCAGCAGTCCCTTGGACCAGATCACAGATACGCAGTATTTT
CASSPLDQITDTQYF
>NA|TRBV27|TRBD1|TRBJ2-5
TGTGCCAGCAGTTTTTGGGGACAGGGGAAAGAGACCCAGTACTTC
CASSFWGQGKETQYF
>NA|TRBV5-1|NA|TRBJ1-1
TGCGCCAGCTACGGTTTAGGTAACACTGAAGCTTTCTTT
CASYGLGNTEAFF